What follows are 18 T cell receptor beta chains derived from one specimen sequenced in a study of blood T cell repertoires in COVID-19. Sequenced by immunoSEQ multiplex PCR; TCRdb stores in-frame clones only, minus some. The repertoire holds around 59,000 clones, approximately 80% seen once, with about 8.9% in the top ten. Material: peripheral blood. These TCRs come from a human donor in a cohort sampled during active COVID-19.

This sequence joins TRBV19 and TRBJ1-1, with 7 positions matching TRBD1. CDR3 length: 18 residues. V lost 2 bases, J lost 0 bases, and 12 bases stayed unmatched. Germline loops: CDR1 LNHDA, CDR2 SQIVND (reference sequence). In DNA, the CDR3 is TGTGCCAGTAGTATAAAGGGACAGACCTTAGGAATGAACACTGAAGCTTTCTTT. Translating it yields CASSIKGQTLGMNTEAFF. Combining the CDR3 with reference TRBV19 and TRBJ1-1 gives the whole variable domain DGGITQSPKYLFRKEGQNVTLSCEQNLNHDAMYWYRQDPGQGLRLIYYSQIVNDFQKGDIAEGYSVSREKKESFPLTVTSAQKNPTAFYLCASSIKGQTLGMNTEAFFGQGTRLTVV.

The genes are TRBV12-3 or TRBV12-4 and TRBJ1-2, with D uncertain. With 8 bases removed from V and 8 bases from J, the gap between germline ends came to 12 bases. The CDR3 sequence is 11 residues long. The CDR3 bases are TGTGCCAGCGCCCTTCGGGAGGGCTACACCTTC. Translated, it gives CASALREGYTF.

This chain joins TRBV7-8 and TRBJ2-1, with 7 bases fitting TRBD2. The germline V gene has CDR1 SGHVS and CDR2 FQNEAQ. This CDR3 is built from 15 residues. V lost 5 bases and J lost 0; bases outside the gene matches: 4. The DNA of the CDR3 is TGTGCCAGCAGCAAACTAGCGACCTCCTACAATGAGCAGTTCTTC. Its protein product is CASSKLATSYNEQFF. The whole variable domain, filled in from reference TRBV7-8 and TRBJ2-1, reads GAGVSQSPRYKVAKRGQDVALRCDPISGHVSLFWYQQALGQGPEFLTYFQNEAQLDKSGLPSDRFFAERPEGSVSTLKIQRTQQEDSAVYLCASSKLATSYNEQFFGPGTRLTVL.

In the case of this clone: This CDR3 is also generated by other DNA sequences in the sample. The chain uses TRBV2 and TRBJ2-1, with TRBD2 matching over 10 bases. V lost 6 bases and J lost 0; bases outside the gene matches: 5. CDR1 and CDR2 (germline): SNHLY, FYNNEI. The CDR3 contains 16 residues. The CDR3 sequence: CASRLAGWASYNEQFF. CDR3 nucleotides: TGTGCCAGCAGACTAGCGGGATGGGCCTCCTACAATGAGCAGTTCTTC. Filled out from reference TRBV2 and TRBJ2-1, the complete variable domain reads EPEVTQTPSHQVTQMGQEVILRCVPISNHLYFYWYRQILGQKVEFLVSFYNNEISEKSEIFDDQFSVERPDGSNFTLKIRSTKLEDSAMYFCASRLAGWASYNEQFFGPGTRLTVL.

This chain links TRBV18 with TRBJ1-4; TRBD1 matches at 7 bases. The CDR3 spans 16 residues. CDR1 and CDR2 (germline): KGHSH, LQKENI. Trimming removed 4 bases from V and 7 bases from J; junction bases left unmatched: 12. In DNA form, the CDR3 reads TGTGCCAGCTCACTCCACAGGGGAAGTGGCGGTGAAAAACTGTTTTTT. Its translation: CASSLHRGSGGEKLFF.

The chain couples TRBV24-1 to TRBJ1-2; TRBD1 matches at 10 bases. Germline V gene data show CDR1 as KGHDR and CDR2 as SFDVKD. The V segment lost 3 bases and the J segment 8 bases; nucleotides outside the gene matches: 8. The CDR3 covers 15 residues. The CDR3 region is CATSDETGGRKGYTF. DNA of the CDR3: TGTGCCACCAGTGATGAGACAGGGGGCAGGAAAGGCTACACCTTC.

The CDR3 coding sequence is TGTGCCAGCAGCCCAGGGCCATCCTCCTACGAGCAGTACTTC. It translates to CASSPGPSSYEQYF. This chain joins TRBV6-5 and TRBJ2-7; possibly TRBD1 for D (5 bases). Germline lookup yields CDR1 MNHEY and CDR2 SVGAGI. The V end was cut by 6 bases, the J end by 0 bases, with 12 bases between. This CDR3 contains 14 residues.

The V gene is TRBV3-1 (or the pseudogene TRBV3-2), the J gene TRBJ2-1; 7 positions agree with TRBD2. The CDR3 spans 15 residues. Germline assignment: CDR1 LGHDT and CDR2 YNNKEL (reference sequence). The trim removed 1 base at V and 8 bases at J, leaving 8 bases unmatched. Here the CDR3 reads CASSQAREKVYEQFF. In DNA, the CDR3 is TGTGCCAGCAGCCAAGCGCGGGAGAAGGTCTATGAGCAGTTCTTC.

This clone is a singleton in its sample. V is TRBV18 and J is TRBJ2-3; the D is unclear. With 0 bases removed from V and 4 bases from J, the gap between germline ends came to 11 bases. Germline V gene data show CDR1 as KGHSH and CDR2 as LQKENI. CDR3 length: 15 residues. CDR3 in amino acids: CASSPPLRGPDTQYF. The CDR3 DNA reads TGTGCCAGCTCACCACCTCTCAGAGGCCCAGATACGCAGTATTTT.

The chain links TRBV6-5 to TRBJ2-2; possible D gene TRBD2, 6 bases. The germline gives CDR1 MNHEY, CDR2 SVGAGI. This CDR3 has 15 residues. Deletions cut 6 bases from V and 6 bases from J, with 17 bases between. The CDR3 bases are TGTGCCAGCAGCAGGCGGGCCAGGGAGGCCGGGGAGCTGTTTTTT. Its protein product is CASSRRAREAGELFF.

The chain uses TRBV7-8 and TRBJ2-7; TRBD1 agrees at 7 bases. The germline V gene has CDR1 SGHVS and CDR2 FQNEAQ. J gave up 3 bases and V 3 bases, and 8 bases lay outside the gene matches. The CDR3 is 15 amino acids. CDR3 in amino acids: CASSFSRDSNYEQYF. The CDR3 DNA sequence: TGTGCCAGCAGCTTTAGCCGGGACAGTAACTACGAGCAGTACTTC.

The chain employs TRBV5-6 and TRBJ1-5; TRBD1 matches 9 bases. The CDR3 sequence is 15 residues long. Germline values: CDR1 SGHDT, CDR2 YYEEEE. J gave up 6 bases and V 3 bases, and 7 bases lay outside the gene matches. CDR3 in amino acids: CASSYWTGVGQPQHF. DNA for the CDR3: TGTGCCAGCAGCTACTGGACAGGGGTTGGTCAGCCCCAGCATTTT.

The J gene is TRBJ2-3, the V gene TRBV7-9; the match to TRBD2 covers 14 bases. This CDR3 region has 16 residues. V lost 7 bases, J lost 4 bases, and 7 bases stayed unmatched. Germline V gives CDR1 SEHNR, CDR2 FQNEAQ (reference sequence). CDR3 protein: CASIRLAGGPADTQYF. Here the CDR3 DNA reads TGTGCCAGCATCAGACTAGCGGGAGGGCCCGCAGATACGCAGTATTTT.

This chain links TRBV5-1 with TRBJ2-7; 8 bases align to TRBD2. The germline V gene has CDR1 SGHRS and CDR2 YFSETQ. This CDR3 region has 13 residues. J lost 7 bases, V lost 2 bases, and 5 bases had no gene match. The CDR3 sequence is CASSFAGGAEQYF. The CDR3, as DNA: TGCGCCAGCAGCTTTGCGGGAGGCGCGGAGCAGTACTTC.

In DNA form, the CDR3 reads TGCGCCAGCAGTGATCGGACAAGCTCTGGAAACACCATATATTTT. Its translation: CASSDRTSSGNTIYF. V gene TRBV10-2 combines with J gene TRBJ1-3, with a tentative D call TRBD1 (5 bases). The CDR3 spans 15 residues. The V and J ends lost 3 bases and 0 bases respectively, with 9 bases between them. Per germline, CDR1 WSHSY and CDR2 SAAADI.

This clone occurred once. The rearrangement joins TRBV2 to TRBJ2-7; 9 bases align to TRBD1. V gave up 10 bases and J gave up 1 base; unmatched junction bases: 8. Germline-derived CDR1 and CDR2 are SNHLY and FYNNEI. CDR3 length equals 14 residues. The CDR3 nucleotides read TGTGCCACCAGGAGTGGGACAGGGTCCTACGAGCAGTACTTC. It encodes CATRSGTGSYEQYF.

This chain connects TRBV5-1 to TRBJ2-7; 9 nucleotides agree with TRBD1. In germline, CDR1 is SGHRS, CDR2 YFSETQ. CDR3 length equals 15 residues. With V trimmed by 0 bases and J by 7 bases, 8 bases remained unmatched. CDR3 nucleotide sequence: TGCGCCAGCAGCTTGGAAGGGGGGACAGGGCGGGAGCAGTACTTC. Encoded protein: CASSLEGGTGREQYF.

The chain uses TRBV21-1 and TRBJ2-7; the table calls TRBD2, which could not be checked here. TRBV21-1 is a known pseudogene. CDR3 length: 15 amino acids. The CDR3, as DNA: TGTGCCAGCAGCAAACTAGCGGGGCCCGCCTACGAGCAGTACTTC. Encoded protein: CASSKLAGPAYEQYF.